The text below deals with one TCR beta chain. The source of the sample is a study of blood T cell repertoires in COVID-19. TCRdb keeps only in-frame clones here, not all; method: immunoSEQ multiplex PCR. The table includes approximately 98,000 clones, about 85% detected once. The germline CDR1 and CDR2 sequences are LNHDA and SQIVND (reference sequence). CDR3 length: 15 amino acids. V gave up 4 bases and J gave up 6 bases; unmatched junction bases: 6. Sequencing was performed on peripheral blood. The chain carries TRBV19 and TRBJ1-1; 12 bases are a match to TRBD1. The source is a woman in her 70s with acute or convalescent COVID-19. DNA of the CDR3: TGTGCCAGTAGTAGGGACAGGGGGCGGTGGTCTGAAGCTTTCTTT. Translation: CASSRDRGRWSEAFF.